The T cell receptor beta chain under discussion was sequenced for a study of blood T cell repertoires in COVID-19. For the study at large: T cells, B-cell-depleted T cells, or PBMCs supplied cDNA or gDNA.

TCRdb keeps only in-frame clones here, not all; method: immunoSEQ multiplex PCR. The sample records some 220,000 clones, around 85% being singletons. This CDR3 is built from 15 residues. Germline V gene sequence: CDR1 LGHNA, CDR2 YSLEER. The germline V and J ends were trimmed by 0 bases and 7 bases, with 15 bases remaining between them. Sequences were obtained from peripheral blood. The origin of this receptor is a man aged 50 to 60 with COVID-19, enrolled during active disease. V is TRBV4-3 and J is TRBJ1-2; D uncertain. The CDR3 nucleotides are TGCGCCAGCAGCCAAGATACGAAGGTTAGGAGTGGCTACACCTTC. Amino acids: CASSQDTKVRSGYTF.